This TCR beta chain was sequenced in a study of CD8+CD57+ T cells in acquired aplastic anemia. Study summary: Quantities of DNA derived from sorted CD4+ and CD8+ cells averaged 3.2 ug.

This CDR3 has 13 residues. Trimming stripped 6 bases from V and 3 bases from J, with 13 bases between. Germline V gives CDR1 SGHDT, CDR2 YYEEEE. All sequencing subjects had displayed CD8+CD57+ cell expansion on flow cytometry. No therapy was given to patients before blood sampling. Researchers used genomic DNA as the template to profile TCR beta VDJ and CDR3. A single record per CDR3 protein comes from TCRdb applying MiXCR to the reads. The data show 150,000 or so distinct CDR3 sequences, 40% to 65% seen once. J is TRBJ2-7 and V is TRBV5-6; TRBD2 is a possible D gene (7 bases). The source is a human donor with aplastic anemia. Sequenced input: sorted CD4+, CD8+, or CD8+CD57+ T cells (not recorded which) from PBMCs. The CDR3 region is CASKGGYDYEQYF. In nucleotides, the CDR3 is TGTGCCAGCAAGGGGGGGTACGACTACGAGCAGTACTTC.